A single sample is the source of the 19 T cell receptor beta chains below, sequenced in a study of blood T cell repertoires in COVID-19. Clones were read by immunoSEQ multiplex PCR, and TCRdb kept only the in-frame ones, dropping some. The repertoire holds roughly 250,000 clones, with about 89% as singletons. Sequenced material: PBMCs or T cells enriched from blood (not recorded which). These receptors all come from a man aged 35 to 55 who had recovered from COVID-19.

The genes are TRBV19 and TRBJ2-1, with 10 bases that match TRBD1. After removal of 4 bases from V and 8 bases from J, the junction contained 8 bases not matched to a gene. Germline V gene lookup returns CDR1 LNHDA and CDR2 SQIVND (reference sequence). The CDR3 is 15 amino acids. The CDR3 reads CASSTAGTGVDEQFF. The CDR3 DNA follows: TGTGCCAGTAGTACCGCCGGGACAGGGGTCGATGAGCAGTTCTTC.

The V call is TRBV11-1, the J call TRBJ2-5, with 11 bases that match TRBD1. Germline CDR1 SGHAT, CDR2 FQDESV (reference sequence). Trimming took 5 bases from V and 5 from J; bases not matched to a gene: 7. The CDR3 loop spans 15 amino acids. CDR3 protein: CASSASDRGQETQYF. CDR3 nucleotides: TGTGCCAGCAGCGCATCGGACAGGGGGCAGGAGACCCAGTACTTC.

This clone appeared a few times. The rearrangement uses TRBV5-1 and TRBJ2-7, with D perhaps TRBD1 (6 bases). Trimming took 6 bases from V and 6 from J, leaving 16 bases between them. Germline-derived CDR1 and CDR2 are SGHRS and YFSETQ. This CDR3 has 13 residues. The CDR3 protein is CASTSAGAGEQYF. In DNA, the CDR3 is TGCGCCAGCACCTCAGCAGGGGCAGGCGAGCAGTACTTC.

The gene calls are TRBV5-5 and TRBJ1-5, with 8 bases identical to TRBD1. Per germline, CDR1 SGHKS and CDR2 YYEKEE (reference sequence). The CDR3 is 14 residues long. V lost 4 bases, J lost 7 bases, and 7 bases stayed unmatched. The CDR3 coding sequence is TGTGCCAGCAGCGTAGCTACAGGGGGGCAGCCCCAGCATTTT. Translation: CASSVATGGQPQHF.

The genes are TRBV28 and TRBJ2-7; TRBD1 agrees at 9 bases. Germline CDR1 is MDHEN and CDR2 is SYDVKM. The CDR3 is 13 residues long. The V segment lost 8 bases and the J segment 4 bases; nucleotides outside the gene matches: 6. The CDR3 loop reads CASGDDRGYEQYF. CDR3 nucleotide sequence: TGTGCCAGCGGTGATGACAGGGGGTACGAGCAGTACTTC.

The genes are TRBV7-2 and TRBJ1-1, with D perhaps matching TRBD1 (6 bases). V gave up 7 bases and J gave up 0 bases, with 15 bases separating them. This CDR3 is 15 amino acids long. CDR1 and CDR2 from the germline V gene are SGHTA and FQGNSA. CDR3 DNA sequence: TGTGCCAGCAACAAGTGGGGGCAGATGAACACTGAAGCTTTCTTT. Encoded protein: CASNKWGQMNTEAFF. The variable domain in full, with the rest retrieved from reference TRBV7-2 and TRBJ1-1, is GAGVSQSPSNKVTEKGKDVELRCDPISGHTALYWYRQSLGQGLEFLIYFQGNSAPDKSGLPSDRFSAERTGGSVSTLTIQRTQQEDSAVYLCASNKWGQMNTEAFFGQGTRLTVV.

This chain joins TRBV7-3 and TRBJ2-7; TRBD1 aligns across 9 bases. Trimming at V came to 6 bases and at J to 2 bases, leaving 11 bases not matched to a gene. Germline CDR1 SGHTA, CDR2 FQGTGA. This CDR3 region has 16 residues. In DNA form, the CDR3 reads TGTGCCAGCAGATTACAGTCCGGGACAGGGCCCTACGAGCAGTACTTC. As protein: CASRLQSGTGPYEQYF.

The chain carries TRBV18 and TRBJ1-1; 8 positions agree with TRBD1. Trimming at V came to 4 bases and at J to 3 bases, leaving 7 bases not matched to a gene. CDR3 length: 15 residues. Germline CDR1 KGHSH, CDR2 LQKENI. CDR3: CASSQTKTGDTEAFF. CDR3 nucleotides: TGTGCCAGCTCACAAACTAAGACAGGGGACACTGAAGCTTTCTTT.

This clone was detected once. The chain couples TRBV7-8 to TRBJ2-3, with 9 bases that match TRBD2. This CDR3 comprises 16 residues. Per the germline V gene, CDR1 is SGHVS and CDR2 is FQNEAQ. With 1 base clipped from V and 4 bases from J, the junction kept 6 bases outside the gene matches. This chain's CDR3 is CASSLGPGGGADTQYF. The DNA for the CDR3 is TGTGCCAGCAGCTTAGGTCCTGGCGGGGGGGCAGATACGCAGTATTTT.

The chain is built from TRBV19 and TRBJ1-2; 10 bases map to TRBD1. The length of the CDR3 is 18 residues. Germline CDR1 LNHDA, CDR2 SQIVND (reference sequence). J gave up 6 bases and V 4 bases, and 17 bases lay outside the gene matches. The CDR3 region has the DNA TGTGCCAGTAGTACACATGCCCCGTCGGGACAGGGGTTCCATGGCTACACCTTC. This sequence encodes CASSTHAPSGQGFHGYTF.

There are a few counts of this clone. The V and J genes are TRBV7-9 and TRBJ2-1, with 9 positions matching TRBD1. CDR1 is SEHNR, CDR2 FQNEAQ, per germline (reference sequence). J was trimmed by 8 bases and V by 5 bases; bases with no gene match: 13. CDR3 length: 16 residues. The CDR3 region is CASSQTITGQGYEQFF. The CDR3 DNA sequence: TGTGCCAGCAGCCAGACCATTACGGGACAGGGATATGAGCAGTTCTTC.

This rearrangement joins TRBV6-5 to TRBJ1-2; 10 bases line up with TRBD1. The germline CDR1 and CDR2 sequences are MNHEY and SVGAGI. The CDR3 loop spans 14 amino acids. V shed 2 bases, J shed 10 bases, and the junction held 7 bases outside the gene matches. The DNA for the CDR3 is TGTGCCAGCAGTTACGGGGGGGACAGGGGTCTCTACACCTTC. Translated, it gives CASSYGGDRGLYTF.

The genes are TRBV19 and TRBJ2-2, with 10 bases matching TRBD1. This CDR3 region has 15 residues. Trimming cost V 6 bases and J 8 bases; bases outside gene matches: 9. Germline-derived CDR1 and CDR2 are LNHDA and SQIVND (reference sequence). In DNA, the CDR3 is TGTGCCAGTAGCGACAGGGGGCGGTCGGGTGGGGAGCTGTTTTTT. It encodes CASSDRGRSGGELFF.

This chain links TRBV6-5 with TRBJ1-2; D is perhaps TRBD1 (5 bases). With 7 bases removed from V and 0 bases from J, the gap between germline ends came to 9 bases. The germline V gene encodes CDR1 MNHEY and CDR2 SVGAGI. This CDR3 is 13 amino acids long. The CDR3 DNA reads TGTGCCAGCACCCTGACAGCTAACTATGGCTACACCTTC. Its protein is CASTLTANYGYTF.

In the case of this clone: The junction and the germline gene differ at one end; a read error may be behind it. The V call is TRBV5-1, the J call TRBJ2-4, with TRBD1 identical over 8 bases. From germline, CDR1 is SGHRS and CDR2 YFSETQ. The CDR3 is 12 amino acids. CDR3 loop: CASSLEGQGGHF. CDR3 DNA sequence: TGCGCCAGCAGCTTGGAAGGACAGGGAGGTCACTTC.

V is TRBV29-1 and J is TRBJ2-1; 13 nucleotides match TRBD2. Germline V gene lookup returns CDR1 SQVTM and CDR2 ANQGSEA. The junction had 2 bases not matched to a gene; V was cut back by 6 bases and J by 9 bases. The CDR3 loop spans 12 amino acids. The chain's CDR3 is CSVLAGGSEQFF. The CDR3 DNA reads as TGCAGCGTACTAGCGGGGGGGAGTGAGCAGTTCTTC.

V usage is TRBV4-1 and J usage is TRBJ2-1; D is perhaps TRBD2 (6 bases). The germline V gene encodes CDR1 MGHRA and CDR2 YSYEKL. Trimming cost V 1 base and J 6 bases, with 13 bases left between them. The CDR3 runs to 15 residues. The CDR3 protein is CASSQGVSGGNEQFF. DNA of the CDR3: TGCGCCAGCAGCCAAGGGGTGTCCGGGGGCAATGAGCAGTTCTTC.

The rearrangement joins TRBV5-1 to TRBJ2-2; 8 nucleotides agree with TRBD1. The V gene's germline CDR1 is SGHRS and CDR2 YFSETQ. With V trimmed by 6 bases and J by 1 base, 5 bases remained unmatched. This CDR3 contains 15 residues. CDR3 coding DNA: TGCGCCAGCATCCAAGGACAGGGGAACACCGGGGAGCTGTTTTTT. Translating gives CASIQGQGNTGELFF.

The gene calls are TRBV15 and TRBJ1-2; maybe TRBD1 (6 bases). Trimming removed 0 bases from V and 0 bases from J, with 8 bases in between. Germline CDR1 reads LNHNV; CDR2 reads YYDKDF (reference sequence). This CDR3 spans 15 amino acids. The CDR3 sequence: CATSREGTTNYGYTF. CDR3 nucleotides: TGTGCCACCAGCAGAGAAGGGACAACTAACTATGGCTACACCTTC.